The present entry profiles one TCR beta chain with its context. The PCR employed 60 Vbeta primers together with 13 Jbeta primers. Repertoires were generated with immunoSEQ multiplex PCR, while TCRdb's copy carries only in-frame clones and drops some. This table holds around 92,000 clones, more than 60% found once. This record belongs to a study of cytomegalovirus exposure and HLA in healthy donors. The V gene lost 7 bases and the J gene lost 6 bases, with 15 bases spanning the gap. CDR3 length: 12 residues. In germline, CDR1 is SQVTM, CDR2 ANQGSEA. This clonotype was sampled from a human donor in good health. V and J are TRBV29-1 and TRBJ1-1; TRBD1 is a possible D gene (5 bases). The sequenced material came from PBMCs. In DNA form, the CDR3 reads TGCAGCGCCAGATGGAGGGGCGCTGAAGCTTTCTTT. Protein: CSARWRGAEAFF.